Listed below are T cell receptor beta chains from one sample, sequenced in a study of early T cells in non-severe SARS-CoV-2 infection. TCRdb reprocessed the 5' RACE reads via MiXCR and lists one record per CDR3 protein. The sample holds roughly 70,000 distinct CDR3 sequences, around 14% seen once. The sequenced sample consisted of whole blood. Receptors originate from an adult who was a healthcare worker with PCR-confirmed SARS-CoV-2 infection or an uninfected control (not recorded which). The CDR3 runs from the conserved cysteine through the conserved F or W. Each record gives: CDR3 length, J gene, D gene, V gene, CDR3 protein. A D gene is named only where the DNA matches it firmly.

>13|TRBJ2-1|-|TRBV4-1
CASSPTLGVQQFF
>14|TRBJ2-1|TRBD2|TRBV3-1
CASSQGGLAAEQFF
>13|TRBJ1-5|-|TRBV28
CASQGVSNQPQHF
>14|TRBJ2-3|TRBD2|TRBV3-1
CASSRDGLADTQYF
>14|TRBJ2-7|TRBD1|TRBV19
CASSQTGGFYEQYF
>18|TRBJ2-1|TRBD2|TRBV18
CASSPPYGGGSSYNEQFF
>13|TRBJ2-3|-|TRBV28
CASRSWAGDTQYF
>17|TRBJ2-7|-|TRBV10-3
CAISVAGTQHPSYEQYF
>14|TRBJ2-7|-|TRBV2
CASSTDFSSYEQYF
>14|TRBJ2-7|-|TRBV29-1
CSVEEAAGKREQYF
>11|TRBJ2-7|-|TRBV5-1
CASTRDNEQYF
>12|TRBJ1-1|-|TRBV28
CASSTQVPEAFF
>16|TRBJ2-3|-|TRBV3-1
CASSQSGGSSTDTQYF
>15|TRBJ1-4|-|TRBV7-9
CASSPLIRGDEKLFF
>12|TRBJ2-7|-|TRBV29-1
CSVEEPAAEQYF
>16|TRBJ2-1|TRBD2|TRBV7-3
CASSLMSLAGDNEQFF
>17|TRBJ2-1|TRBD2|TRBV5-1
CASEGTSGRAKYNEQFF
>13|TRBJ1-1|-|TRBV6-4
CASRRGVNTEAFF
>15|TRBJ2-3|-|TRBV7-2
CASSLGTSDRGTQYF
>17|TRBJ2-1|-|TRBV5-1
CASSLELLAGGYNEQFF
>15|TRBJ2-3|-|TRBV11-2
CASSLDPSSTDTQYF
>14|TRBJ1-1|TRBD1|TRBV12-3/TRBV12-4
CASSSRQGRPEAFF
>14|TRBJ2-5|-|TRBV5-1
CASSLGLEGETQYF
>15|TRBJ2-3|-|TRBV24-1
CATSRAFSSTDTQYF